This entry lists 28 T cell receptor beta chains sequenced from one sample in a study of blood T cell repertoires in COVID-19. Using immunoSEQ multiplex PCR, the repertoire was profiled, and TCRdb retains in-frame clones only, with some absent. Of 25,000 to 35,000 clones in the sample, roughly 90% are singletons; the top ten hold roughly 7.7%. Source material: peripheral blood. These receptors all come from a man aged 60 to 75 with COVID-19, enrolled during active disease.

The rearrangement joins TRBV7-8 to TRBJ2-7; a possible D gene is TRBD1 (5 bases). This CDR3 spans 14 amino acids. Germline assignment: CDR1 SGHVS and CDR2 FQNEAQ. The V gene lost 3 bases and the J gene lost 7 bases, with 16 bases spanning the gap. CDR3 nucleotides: TGTGCCAGCAGCTTGACAGCCCACGCCTGGGAGCAGTACTTC. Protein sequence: CASSLTAHAWEQYF.

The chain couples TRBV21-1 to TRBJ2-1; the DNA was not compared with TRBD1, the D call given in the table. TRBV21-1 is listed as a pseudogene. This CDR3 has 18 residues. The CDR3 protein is CASQGYFQPTHDYNEQFF. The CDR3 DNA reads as TGTGCCTCCCAGGGTTATTTTCAGCCAACTCATGACTACAATGAGCAGTTCTTC.

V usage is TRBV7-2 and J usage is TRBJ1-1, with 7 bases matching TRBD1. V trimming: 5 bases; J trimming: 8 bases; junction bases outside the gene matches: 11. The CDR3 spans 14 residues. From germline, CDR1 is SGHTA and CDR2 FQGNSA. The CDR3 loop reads CASSPRTQTGEAFF. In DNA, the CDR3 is TGTGCCAGCAGCCCGCGGACCCAGACAGGGGAAGCTTTCTTT.

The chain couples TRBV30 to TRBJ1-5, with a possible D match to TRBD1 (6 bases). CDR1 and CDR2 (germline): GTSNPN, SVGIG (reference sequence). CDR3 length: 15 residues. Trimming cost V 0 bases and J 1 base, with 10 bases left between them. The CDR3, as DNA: TGTGCCTGGAGTGTTGGAGACAGGAGCAATCAGCCCCAGCATTTT. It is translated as CAWSVGDRSNQPQHF.

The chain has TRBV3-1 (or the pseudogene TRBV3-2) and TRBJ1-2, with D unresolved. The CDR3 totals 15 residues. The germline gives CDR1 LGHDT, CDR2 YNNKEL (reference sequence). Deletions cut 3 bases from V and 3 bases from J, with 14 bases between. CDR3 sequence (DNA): TGTGCCAGCAGCCATTCACGAAGGGAGGACTATGGCTACACCTTC. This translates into CASSHSRREDYGYTF.

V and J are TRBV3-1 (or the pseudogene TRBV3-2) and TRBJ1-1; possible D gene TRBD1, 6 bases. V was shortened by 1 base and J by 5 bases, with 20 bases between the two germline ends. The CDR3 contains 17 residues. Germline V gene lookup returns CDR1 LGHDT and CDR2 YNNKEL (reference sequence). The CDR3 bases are TGTGCCAGCAGCCAAGGGATCCCCGACAGGTGGGGAACTGAAGCTTTCTTT. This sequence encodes CASSQGIPDRWGTEAFF.

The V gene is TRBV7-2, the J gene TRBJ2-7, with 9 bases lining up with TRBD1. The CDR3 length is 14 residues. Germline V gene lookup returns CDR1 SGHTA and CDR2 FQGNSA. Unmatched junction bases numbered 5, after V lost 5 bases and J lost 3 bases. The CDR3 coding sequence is TGTGCCAGCAGCGCGACAGGGGGATTCTACGAGCAGTACTTC. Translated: CASSATGGFYEQYF.

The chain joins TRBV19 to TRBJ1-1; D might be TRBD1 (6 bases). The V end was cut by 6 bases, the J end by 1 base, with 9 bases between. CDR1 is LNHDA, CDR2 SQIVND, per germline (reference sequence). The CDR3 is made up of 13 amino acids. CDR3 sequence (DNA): TGTGCCAGTAGCCCGGGACAGAACACTGAAGCTTTCTTT. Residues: CASSPGQNTEAFF.

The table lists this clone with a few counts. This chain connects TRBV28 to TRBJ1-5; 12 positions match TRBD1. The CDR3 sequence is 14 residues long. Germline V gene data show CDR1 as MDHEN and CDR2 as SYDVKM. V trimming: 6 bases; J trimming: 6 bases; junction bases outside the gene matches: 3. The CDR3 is CASRGTGGGQPQHF. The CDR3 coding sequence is TGTGCCAGCAGAGGGACAGGGGGCGGTCAGCCCCAGCATTTT.

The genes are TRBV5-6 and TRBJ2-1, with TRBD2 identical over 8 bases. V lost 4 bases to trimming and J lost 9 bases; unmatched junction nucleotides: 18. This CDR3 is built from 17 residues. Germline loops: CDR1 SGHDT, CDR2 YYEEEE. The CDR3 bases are TGTGCCAGCAGCCCAAAGGCCGGGACTAGTCGGATGAGTGAGCAGTTCTTC. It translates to CASSPKAGTSRMSEQFF.

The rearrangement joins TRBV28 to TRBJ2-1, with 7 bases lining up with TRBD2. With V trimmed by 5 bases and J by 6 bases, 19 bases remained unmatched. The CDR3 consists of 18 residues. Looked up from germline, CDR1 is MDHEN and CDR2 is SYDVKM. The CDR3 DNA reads TGTGCCAGCAGTCCGCCTCCCGGGGTGGGGGGGTACGGCAATGAGCAGTTCTTC. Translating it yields CASSPPPGVGGYGNEQFF.

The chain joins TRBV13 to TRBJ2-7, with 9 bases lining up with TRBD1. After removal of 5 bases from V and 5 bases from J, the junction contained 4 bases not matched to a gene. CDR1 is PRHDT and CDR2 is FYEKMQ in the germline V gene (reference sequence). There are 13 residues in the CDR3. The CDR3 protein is CASSETGGDEQYF. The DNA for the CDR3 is TGTGCCAGCAGCGAAACAGGGGGCGACGAGCAGTACTTC.

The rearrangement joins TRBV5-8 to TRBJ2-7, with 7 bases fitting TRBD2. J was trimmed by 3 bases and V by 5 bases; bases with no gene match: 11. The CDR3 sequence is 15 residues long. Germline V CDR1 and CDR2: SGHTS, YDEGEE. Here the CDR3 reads CASSSAGTNLYEQYF. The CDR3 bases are TGTGCCAGCAGTTCCGCCGGGACTAATCTCTACGAGCAGTACTTC.

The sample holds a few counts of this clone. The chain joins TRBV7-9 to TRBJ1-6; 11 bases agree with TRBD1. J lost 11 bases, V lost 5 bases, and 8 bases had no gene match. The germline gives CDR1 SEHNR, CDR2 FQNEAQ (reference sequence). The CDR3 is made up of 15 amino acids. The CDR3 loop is CASSPLGQGGPPLHF. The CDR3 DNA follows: TGTGCCAGCAGCCCACTGGGACAGGGGGGTCCACCCCTCCACTTT. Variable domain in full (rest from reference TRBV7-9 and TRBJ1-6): DTGVSQNPRHKITKRGQNVTFRCDPISEHNRLYWYRQTLGQGPEFLTYFQNEAQLEKSRLLSDRFSAERPKGSFSTLEIQRTEQGDSAMYLCASSPLGQGGPPLHFGNGTRLTVT.

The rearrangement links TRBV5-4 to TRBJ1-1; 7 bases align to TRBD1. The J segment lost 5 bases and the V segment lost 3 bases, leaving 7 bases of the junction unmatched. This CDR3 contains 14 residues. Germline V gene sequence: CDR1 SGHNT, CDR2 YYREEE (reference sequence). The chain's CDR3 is CASSSNRGKTEAFF. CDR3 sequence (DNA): TGTGCCAGCAGCTCTAACAGGGGAAAGACTGAAGCTTTCTTT.

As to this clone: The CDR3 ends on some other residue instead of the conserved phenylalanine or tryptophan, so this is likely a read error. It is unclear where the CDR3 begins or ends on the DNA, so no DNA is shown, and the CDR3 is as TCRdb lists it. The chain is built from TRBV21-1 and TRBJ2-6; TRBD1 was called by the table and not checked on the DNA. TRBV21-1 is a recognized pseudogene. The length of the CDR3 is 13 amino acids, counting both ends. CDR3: CASSTWAPGQGLL.

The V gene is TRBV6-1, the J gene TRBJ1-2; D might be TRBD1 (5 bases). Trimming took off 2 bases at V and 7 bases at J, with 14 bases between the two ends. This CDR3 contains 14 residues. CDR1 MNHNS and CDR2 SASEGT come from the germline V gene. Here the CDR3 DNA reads TGTGCCAGCAGTGAACAGGGCAGGGAAGGTGGCTACACCTTC. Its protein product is CASSEQGREGGYTF.

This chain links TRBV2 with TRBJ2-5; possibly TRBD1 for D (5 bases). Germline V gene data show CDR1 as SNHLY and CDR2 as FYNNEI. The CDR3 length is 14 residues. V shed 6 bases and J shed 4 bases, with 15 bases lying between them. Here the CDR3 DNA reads TGTGCCAGCAGCCCCCGACAGTGGGGAGAGACCCAGTACTTC. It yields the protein CASSPRQWGETQYF.

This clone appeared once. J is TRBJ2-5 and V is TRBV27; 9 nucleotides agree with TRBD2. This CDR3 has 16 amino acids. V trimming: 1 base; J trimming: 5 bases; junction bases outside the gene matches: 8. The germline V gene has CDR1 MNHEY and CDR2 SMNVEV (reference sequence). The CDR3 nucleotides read TGTGCCAGCAGTTTATATAGCGGGAGACTTGAGGAGACCCAGTACTTC. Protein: CASSLYSGRLEETQYF.

The CDR3 sequence: CASSTRDRLNTGELFF. The CDR3 region has the DNA TGTGCCAGCAGCACGCGGGACAGGCTCAACACCGGGGAGCTGTTTTTT. The chain employs TRBV9 and TRBJ2-2; 8 bases agree with TRBD1. The CDR3 has 16 residues. V gave up 4 bases and J gave up 2 bases; unmatched junction bases: 7. Germline CDR1 is SGDLS and CDR2 is YYNGEE.

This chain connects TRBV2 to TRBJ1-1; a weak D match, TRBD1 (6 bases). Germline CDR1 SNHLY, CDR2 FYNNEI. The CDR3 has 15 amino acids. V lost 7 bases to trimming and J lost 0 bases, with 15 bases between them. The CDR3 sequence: CASTHYGTLNTEAFF. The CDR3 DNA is TGTGCCAGCACCCATTATGGGACATTGAACACTGAAGCTTTCTTT.

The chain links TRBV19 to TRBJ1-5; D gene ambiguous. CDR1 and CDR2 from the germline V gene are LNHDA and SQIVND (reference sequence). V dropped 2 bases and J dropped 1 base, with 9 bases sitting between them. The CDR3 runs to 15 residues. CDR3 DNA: TGTGCCAGTAGTATACGGGTGTACAGCAATCAGCCCCAGCATTTT. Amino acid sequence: CASSIRVYSNQPQHF.

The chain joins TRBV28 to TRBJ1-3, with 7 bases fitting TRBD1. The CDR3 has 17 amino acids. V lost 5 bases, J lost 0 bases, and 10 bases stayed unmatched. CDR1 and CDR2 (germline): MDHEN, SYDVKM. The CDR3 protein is CASSIPDRKNSGNTIYF. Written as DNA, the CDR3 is TGTGCCAGCAGTATCCCGGACAGGAAGAACTCTGGAAACACCATATATTTT.

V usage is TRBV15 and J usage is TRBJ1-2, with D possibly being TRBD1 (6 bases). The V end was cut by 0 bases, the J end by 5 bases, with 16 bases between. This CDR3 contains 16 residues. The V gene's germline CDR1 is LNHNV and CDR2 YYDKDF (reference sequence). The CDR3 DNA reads TGTGCCACCAGCAGAGATTACAACAGGGAACGGTATGGCTACACCTTC. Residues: CATSRDYNRERYGYTF.

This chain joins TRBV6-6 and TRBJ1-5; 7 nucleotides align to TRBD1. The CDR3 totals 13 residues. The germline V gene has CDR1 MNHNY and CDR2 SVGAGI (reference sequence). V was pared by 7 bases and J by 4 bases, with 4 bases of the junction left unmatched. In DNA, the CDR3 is TGTGCCAGCAACGACAGGGAGAATCAGCCCCAGCATTTT. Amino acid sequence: CASNDRENQPQHF.

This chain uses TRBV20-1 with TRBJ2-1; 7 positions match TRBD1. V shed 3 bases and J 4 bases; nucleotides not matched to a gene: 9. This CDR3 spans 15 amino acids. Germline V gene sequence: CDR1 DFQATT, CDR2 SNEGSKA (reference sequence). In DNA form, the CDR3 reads TGCAGTGCTAGTAGGTCTGGGACAGCATACAATGAGCAGTTCTTC. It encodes CSASRSGTAYNEQFF.

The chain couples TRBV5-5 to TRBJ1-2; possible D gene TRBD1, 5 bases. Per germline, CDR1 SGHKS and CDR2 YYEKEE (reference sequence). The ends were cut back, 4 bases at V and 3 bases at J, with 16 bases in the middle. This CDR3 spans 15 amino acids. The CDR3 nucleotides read TGTGCCAGCAGCCTGCGGGGGGGGACGGACTATGGCTACACCTTC. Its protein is CASSLRGGTDYGYTF.

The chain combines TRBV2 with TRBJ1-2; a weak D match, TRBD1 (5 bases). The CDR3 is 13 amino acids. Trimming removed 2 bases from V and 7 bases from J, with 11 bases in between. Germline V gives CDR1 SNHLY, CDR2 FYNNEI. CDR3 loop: CASSESGGGGYTF. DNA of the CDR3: TGTGCCAGCAGTGAATCCGGGGGTGGTGGCTACACCTTC.